This TCR beta chain stems from a study of blood T cell repertoires in COVID-19. Clones were read by immunoSEQ multiplex PCR, and TCRdb kept only the in-frame ones, dropping some. The table includes over 350,000 clones, about 88% detected once. Germline CDR1 is SGHRS and CDR2 is YFSETQ. This CDR3 region has 16 residues. With V trimmed by 2 bases and J by 1 base, 8 bases remained unmatched. The source is a woman between 18 and 29 years old who had recovered from COVID-19. This sequence joins TRBV5-1 and TRBJ1-2; 7 bases are shared with TRBD1. Sequencing used PBMCs or T cells enriched from blood (not recorded which). This CDR3 is CASSFHEGQLNYGYTF. DNA for the CDR3: TGCGCCAGCAGCTTCCACGAGGGACAGCTTAACTATGGCTACACCTTC. Full variable domain (outside the CDR3, taken from reference TRBV5-1 and TRBJ1-2): KAGVTQTPRYLIKTRGQQVTLSCSPISGHRSVSWYQQTPGQGLQFLFEYFSETQRNKGNFPGRFSGRQFSNSRSEMNVSTLELGDSALYLCASSFHEGQLNYGYTFGSGTRLTVV.